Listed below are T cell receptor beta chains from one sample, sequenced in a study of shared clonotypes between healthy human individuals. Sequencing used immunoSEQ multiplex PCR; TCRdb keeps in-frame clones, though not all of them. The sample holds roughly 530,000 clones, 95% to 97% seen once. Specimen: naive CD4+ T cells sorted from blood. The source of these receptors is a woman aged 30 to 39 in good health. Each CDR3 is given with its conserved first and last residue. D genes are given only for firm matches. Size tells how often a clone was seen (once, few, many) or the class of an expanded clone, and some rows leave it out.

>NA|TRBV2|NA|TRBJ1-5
CASSVDSRSNQPQHF
TGTGCCAGCAGCGTAGACAGTCGTAGCAATCAGCCCCAGCATTTT
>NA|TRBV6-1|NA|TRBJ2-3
CASSEFVQFTDTQYF
TGTGCCAGCAGTGAATTCGTACAGTTCACAGATACGCAGTATTTT
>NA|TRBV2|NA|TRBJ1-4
CASTGQGSSTNEKLFF
TGTGCCAGCACGGGGCAGGGGTCTTCGACTAATGAAAAACTGTTTTTT
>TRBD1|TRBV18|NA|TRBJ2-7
CASSVTTGSHEQYF
TGTGCCAGCTCCGTAACGACAGGGTCCCACGAGCAGTACTTC
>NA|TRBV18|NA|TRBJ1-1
CASSDRPNTEAFF
TGTGCCAGCTCAGACAGGCCGAACACTGAAGCTTTCTTT
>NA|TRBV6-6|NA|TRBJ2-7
CASSYGVPYEQYF
TGTGCCAGCAGTTACGGAGTTCCCTACGAGCAGTACTTC
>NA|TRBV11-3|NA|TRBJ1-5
CASSPNPNQPQHF
TGTGCCAGCAGCCCGAATCCTAATCAGCCCCAGCATTTT
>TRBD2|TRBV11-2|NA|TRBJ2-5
CASSLGRGRADQTQYF
TGTGCCAGCAGCCTCGGGCGCGGGAGGGCCGATCAGACCCAGTACTTC
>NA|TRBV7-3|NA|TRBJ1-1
CASSLQGGMNTEAFF
TGTGCCAGCAGCTTACAAGGGGGGATGAACACTGAAGCTTTCTTT
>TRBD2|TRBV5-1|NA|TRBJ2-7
CASSPELAGGTYEQYF
TGCGCCAGCAGCCCAGAGCTAGCGGGAGGGACCTACGAGCAGTACTTC
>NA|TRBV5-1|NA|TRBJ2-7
CASSLVGLSGEQYF
TGCGCCAGCAGCTTGGTGGGGCTATCCGGCGAGCAGTACTTC
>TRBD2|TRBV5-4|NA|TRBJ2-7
CASSLGGTSVYEQYF
TGTGCCAGCAGCTTGGGGGGGACTAGCGTCTACGAGCAGTACTTC
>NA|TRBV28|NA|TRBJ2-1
CASSPHVSVGQFF
TGTGCCAGCAGTCCCCACGTCTCCGTAGGGCAGTTCTTC
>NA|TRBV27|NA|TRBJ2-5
CASSPVWATHQETQYF
TGTGCCAGCAGCCCCGTTTGGGCGACCCACCAAGAGACCCAGTACTTC
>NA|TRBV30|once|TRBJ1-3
CAWSVDPTRNTIYF
TGTGCCTGGAGTGTAGACCCAACCCGAAACACCATATATTTT
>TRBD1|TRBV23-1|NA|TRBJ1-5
CASTKVDRGDQPQHF
TGCGCCAGCACTAAAGTCGACAGGGGGGATCAGCCCCAGCATTTT
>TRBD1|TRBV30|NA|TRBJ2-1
CAWNFDRTGVTNEQFF
TGTGCCTGGAATTTTGACAGGACAGGGGTTACCAATGAGCAGTTCTTC
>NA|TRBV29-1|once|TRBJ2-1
CSVTPPVSTYNEQFF
TGCAGCGTAACCCCGCCGGTGTCGACCTACAATGAGCAGTTCTTC
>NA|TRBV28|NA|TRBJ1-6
CAVAGGNSPLHF
TGTGCGGTGGCAGGTGGGAATTCACCCCTCCACTTT
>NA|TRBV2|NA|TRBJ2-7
CASTPGVDPYEQYF
TGTGCCAGCACGCCCGGGGTAGACCCCTACGAGCAGTACTTC
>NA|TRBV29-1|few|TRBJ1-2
CSVGGTAVGGYTF
TGCAGCGTTGGGGGGACGGCGGTTGGTGGCTACACCTTC
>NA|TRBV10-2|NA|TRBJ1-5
CASSERDQPQHF
TGCGCCAGCAGTGAGAGGGATCAGCCCCAGCATTTT
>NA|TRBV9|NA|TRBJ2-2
CASSVAIREGTGELFF
TGTGCCAGCAGCGTAGCTATAAGGGAAGGAACCGGGGAGCTGTTTTTT
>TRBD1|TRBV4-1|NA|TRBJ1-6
CASSQAAGQGAGNSPLHF
TGCGCCAGCAGCCAAGCCGCGGGACAGGGGGCAGGTAATTCACCCCTCCACTTT
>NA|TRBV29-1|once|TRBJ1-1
CTSLPRLSNTEAFF
TGCACCTCACTCCCTAGGCTGTCGAACACTGAAGCTTTCTTT
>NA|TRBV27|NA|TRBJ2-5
CASSLSGQWKTQYF
TGTGCCAGCAGTTTATCCGGACAGTGGAAGACCCAGTACTTC
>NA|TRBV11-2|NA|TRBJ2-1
CASSLDRSEQFF
TGTGCCAGCAGCTTAGATCGTAGTGAGCAGTTCTTC
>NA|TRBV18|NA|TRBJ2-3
CASSLGHADTQYF
TGTGCCAGCTCACTGGGACATGCAGATACGCAGTATTTT
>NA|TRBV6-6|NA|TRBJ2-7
CARVSEQYF
TGTGCCAGAGTCTCCGAGCAGTACTTC
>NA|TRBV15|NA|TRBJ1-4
CATSRDRANEKLFF
TGTGCCACCAGCAGAGACAGGGCAAATGAAAAACTGTTTTTT
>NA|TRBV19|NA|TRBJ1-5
CASTPLPPGVGQPQHF
TGTGCCAGTACCCCTCTCCCCCCCGGGGTTGGTCAGCCCCAGCATTTT
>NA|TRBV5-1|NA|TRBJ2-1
CASSFSAEQANEQFF
TGCGCCAGCAGCTTCAGTGCGGAGCAGGCGAATGAGCAGTTCTTC
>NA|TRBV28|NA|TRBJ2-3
CASSGKPDTQYF
TGTGCCAGCAGCGGGAAACCAGATACGCAGTATTTT
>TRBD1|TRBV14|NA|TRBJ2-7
CASSQVAGGSYEQYF
TGTGCCAGCAGCCAAGTGGCAGGGGGCTCCTACGAGCAGTACTTC
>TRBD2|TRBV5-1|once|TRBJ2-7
CASSLRTGGSNEQYF
TGCGCCAGCAGCTTGAGGACGGGAGGGAGTAACGAGCAGTACTTC
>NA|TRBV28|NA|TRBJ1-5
CASSLAERQPQHF
TGTGCCAGCAGTTTAGCGGAGAGGCAGCCCCAGCATTTT
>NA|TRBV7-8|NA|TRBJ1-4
CASSLGGRNEKLFF
TGTGCCAGCAGCTTAGGGGGGAGGAATGAAAAACTGTTTTTT
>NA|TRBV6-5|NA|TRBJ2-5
CASGNPGETQYF
TGTGCCAGCGGGAATCCGGGTGAGACCCAGTACTTC
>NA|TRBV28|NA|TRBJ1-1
CASSLLLGGAFF
TGTGCCAGCAGTTTGTTACTCGGGGGGGCTTTCTTT
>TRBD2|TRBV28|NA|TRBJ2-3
CASWTSAADTQYF
TGTGCCAGCTGGACTAGCGCCGCGGATACGCAGTATTTT
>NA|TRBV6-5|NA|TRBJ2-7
CASRSATDEQYF
TGTGCCAGCAGGTCCGCGACCGACGAGCAGTACTTC
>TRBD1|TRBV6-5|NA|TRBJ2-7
CASSPGTGAEQYF
TGTGCCAGCAGTCCGGGGACAGGGGCCGAGCAGTACTTC
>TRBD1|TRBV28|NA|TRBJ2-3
CASRGGQVLTDTQYF
TGTGCCAGCAGGGGGGGACAGGTGCTCACAGATACGCAGTATTTT
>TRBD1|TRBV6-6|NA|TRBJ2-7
CASSPVDREVKQYF
TGTGCCAGCAGTCCGGTGGACAGGGAAGTCAAGCAGTACTTC
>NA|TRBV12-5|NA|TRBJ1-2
CASGLGTSQGPLYGYTF
TGTGCTAGTGGCCTCGGGACCTCCCAGGGGCCCCTCTATGGCTACACCTTC
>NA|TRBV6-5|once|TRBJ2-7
CASRTGTSKYEQYF
TGTGCCAGCAGGACCGGGACATCGAAATACGAGCAGTACTTC
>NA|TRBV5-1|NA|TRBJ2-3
CASSFQAGGGDTQYF
TGCGCCAGCAGCTTTCAAGCGGGTGGTGGGGATACGCAGTATTTT
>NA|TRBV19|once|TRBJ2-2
CASSIAVGRVNTGELFF
TGTGCCAGTAGTATAGCAGTCGGAAGAGTGAACACCGGGGAGCTGTTTTTT
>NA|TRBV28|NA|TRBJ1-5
CASTYSNQPQHF
TGTGCCAGCACTTATAGCAATCAGCCCCAGCATTTT
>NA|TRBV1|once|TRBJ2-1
CTSSPGTSGYNEQFF
TGCACCAGCAGCCCGGGGACTAGCGGATACAATGAGCAGTTCTTC
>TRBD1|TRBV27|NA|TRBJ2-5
CASGQGVGETQYF
TGTGCCAGTGGTCAGGGGGTAGGAGAGACCCAGTACTTC
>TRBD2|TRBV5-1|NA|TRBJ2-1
CASSPVAGGMNNEQFF
TGCGCCAGCAGCCCCGTGGCGGGAGGTATGAACAATGAGCAGTTCTTC
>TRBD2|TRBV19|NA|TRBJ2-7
CASSAGGPNEQYF
TGTGCCAGTTCTGCGGGAGGGCCTAACGAGCAGTACTTC